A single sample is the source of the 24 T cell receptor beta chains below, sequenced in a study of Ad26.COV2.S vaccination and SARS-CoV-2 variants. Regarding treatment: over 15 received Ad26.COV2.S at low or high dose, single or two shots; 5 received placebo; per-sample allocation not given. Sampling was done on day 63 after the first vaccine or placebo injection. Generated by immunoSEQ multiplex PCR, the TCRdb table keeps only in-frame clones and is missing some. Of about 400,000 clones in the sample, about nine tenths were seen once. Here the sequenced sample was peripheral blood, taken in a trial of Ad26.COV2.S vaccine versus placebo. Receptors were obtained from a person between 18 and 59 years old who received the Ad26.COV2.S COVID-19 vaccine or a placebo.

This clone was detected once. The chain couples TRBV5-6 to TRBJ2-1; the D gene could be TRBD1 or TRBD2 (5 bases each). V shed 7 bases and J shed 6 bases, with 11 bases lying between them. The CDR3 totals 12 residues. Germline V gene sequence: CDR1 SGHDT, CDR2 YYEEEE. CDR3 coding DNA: TGTGCCAGCTTCCTAGGGACCAATGAGCAGTTCTTC. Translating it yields CASFLGTNEQFF.

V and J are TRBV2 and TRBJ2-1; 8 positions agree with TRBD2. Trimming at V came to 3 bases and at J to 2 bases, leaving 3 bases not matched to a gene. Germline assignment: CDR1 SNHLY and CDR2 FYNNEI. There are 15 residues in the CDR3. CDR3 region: CASSDLAGPYNEQFF. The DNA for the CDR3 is TGTGCCAGCAGTGATCTAGCGGGCCCCTACAATGAGCAGTTCTTC.

The chain's CDR3 is CSAGPTGGADTQYF. CDR3 coding DNA: TGCAGCGCCGGCCCCACAGGGGGCGCAGATACGCAGTATTTT. The chain links TRBV29-1 to TRBJ2-3, with 9 bases identical to TRBD1. With 7 bases clipped from V and 4 bases from J, the junction kept 9 bases outside the gene matches. The CDR3 is 14 residues long. Germline assignment: CDR1 SQVTM and CDR2 ANQGSEA.

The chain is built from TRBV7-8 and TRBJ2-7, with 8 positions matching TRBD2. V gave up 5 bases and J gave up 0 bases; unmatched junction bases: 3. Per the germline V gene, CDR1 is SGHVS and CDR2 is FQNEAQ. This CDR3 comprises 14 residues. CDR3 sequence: CASSVTSDSYEQYF. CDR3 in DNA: TGTGCCAGCAGCGTGACTAGCGACTCCTACGAGCAGTACTTC.

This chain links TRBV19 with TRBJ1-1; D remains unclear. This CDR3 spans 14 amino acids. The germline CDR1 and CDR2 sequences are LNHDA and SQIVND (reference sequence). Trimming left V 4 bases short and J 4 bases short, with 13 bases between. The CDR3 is CASSTGSRGTEAFF. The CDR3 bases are TGTGCCAGTAGTACAGGATCCCGAGGCACTGAAGCTTTCTTT.

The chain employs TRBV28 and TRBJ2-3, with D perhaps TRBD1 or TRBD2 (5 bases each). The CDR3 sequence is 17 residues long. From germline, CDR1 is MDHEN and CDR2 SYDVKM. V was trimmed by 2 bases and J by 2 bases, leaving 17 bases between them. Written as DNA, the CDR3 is TGTGCCAGCAGTTTACCGTTGGGGCGGGTCGACACAGATACGCAGTATTTT. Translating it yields CASSLPLGRVDTDTQYF.

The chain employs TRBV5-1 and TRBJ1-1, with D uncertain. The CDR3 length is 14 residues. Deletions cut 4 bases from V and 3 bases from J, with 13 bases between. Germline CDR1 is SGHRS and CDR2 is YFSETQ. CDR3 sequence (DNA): TGCGCCAGCAGCGTGCCGGACGGGGACACTGAAGCTTTCTTT. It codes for CASSVPDGDTEAFF.

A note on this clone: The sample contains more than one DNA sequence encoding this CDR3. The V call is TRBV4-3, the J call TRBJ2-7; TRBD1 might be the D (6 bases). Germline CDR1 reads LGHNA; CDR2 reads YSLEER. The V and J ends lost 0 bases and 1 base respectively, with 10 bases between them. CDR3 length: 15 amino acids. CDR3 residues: CASSQDRGSSYEQYF. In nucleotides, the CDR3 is TGCGCCAGCAGCCAAGACAGGGGTTCGTCCTACGAGCAGTACTTC.

CDR3 coding DNA: TGTGCCAGCAGCTTGGAGGTGGGTCAGGGGACTGAAGCTTTCTTT. Its protein product is CASSLEVGQGTEAFF. The chain employs TRBV5-5 and TRBJ1-1; TRBD1 might be the D (6 bases). Germline V CDR1 and CDR2: SGHKS, YYEKEE (reference sequence). CDR3 length equals 15 residues. Trimming removed 0 bases at V and 5 bases at J, with 14 bases between.

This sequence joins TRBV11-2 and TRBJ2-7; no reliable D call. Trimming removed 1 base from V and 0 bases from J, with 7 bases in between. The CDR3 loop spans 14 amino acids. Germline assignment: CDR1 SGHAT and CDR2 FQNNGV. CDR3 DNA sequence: TGTGCCAGCAGCTTAGCATCTCACTCCTACGAGCAGTACTTC. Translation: CASSLASHSYEQYF.

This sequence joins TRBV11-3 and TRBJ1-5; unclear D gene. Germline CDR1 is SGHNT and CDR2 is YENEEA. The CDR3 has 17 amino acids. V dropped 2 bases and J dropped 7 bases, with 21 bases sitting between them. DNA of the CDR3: TGTGCCAGCAGCTTACTAAAAGGGAACCCAAGGAGGCAGCCCCAGCATTTT. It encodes CASSLLKGNPRRQPQHF.

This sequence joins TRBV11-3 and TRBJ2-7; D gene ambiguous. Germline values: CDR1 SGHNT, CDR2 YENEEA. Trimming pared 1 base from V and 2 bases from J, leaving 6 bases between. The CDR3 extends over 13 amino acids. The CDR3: CASSLAAPYEQYF. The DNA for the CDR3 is TGTGCCAGCAGCTTAGCCGCACCCTACGAGCAGTACTTC. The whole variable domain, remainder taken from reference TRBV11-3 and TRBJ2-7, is EAGVVQSPRYKIIEKKQPVAFWCNPISGHNTLYWYLQNLGQGPELLIRYENEEAVDDSQLPKDRFSAERLKGVDSTLKIQPAELGDSAVYLCASSLAAPYEQYFGPGTRLTVT.

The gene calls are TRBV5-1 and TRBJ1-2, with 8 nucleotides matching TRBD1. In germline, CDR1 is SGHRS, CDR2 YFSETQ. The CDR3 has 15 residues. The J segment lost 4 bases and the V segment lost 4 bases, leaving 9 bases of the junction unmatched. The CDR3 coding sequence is TGCGCCAGCAGCGGAGGACAGGGTCGGGGCTATGGCTACACCTTC. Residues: CASSGGQGRGYGYTF.

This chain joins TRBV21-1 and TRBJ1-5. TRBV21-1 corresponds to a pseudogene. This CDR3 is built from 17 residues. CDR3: CASSKGKLWRGIKPQHF. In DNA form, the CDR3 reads TGTGCCAGCAGCAAAGGAAAGCTCTGGAGAGGGATTAAGCCCCAGCATTTT.

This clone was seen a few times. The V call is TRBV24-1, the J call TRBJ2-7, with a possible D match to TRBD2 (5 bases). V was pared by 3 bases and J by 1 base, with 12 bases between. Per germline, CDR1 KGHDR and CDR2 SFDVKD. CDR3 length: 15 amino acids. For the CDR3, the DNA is TGTGCCACCAGTGATGCCACTAGAGCTTCCTACGAGCAGTACTTC. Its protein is CATSDATRASYEQYF.

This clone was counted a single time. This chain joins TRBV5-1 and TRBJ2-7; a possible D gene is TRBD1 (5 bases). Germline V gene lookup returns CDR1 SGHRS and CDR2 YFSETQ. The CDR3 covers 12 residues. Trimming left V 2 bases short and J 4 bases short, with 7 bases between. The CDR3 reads CASSFDSYEQYF. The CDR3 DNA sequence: TGCGCCAGCAGCTTCGACAGTTACGAGCAGTACTTC.

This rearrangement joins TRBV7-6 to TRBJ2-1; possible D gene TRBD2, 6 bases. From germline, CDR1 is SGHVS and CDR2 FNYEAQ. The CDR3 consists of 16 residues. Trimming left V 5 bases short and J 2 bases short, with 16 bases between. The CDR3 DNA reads TGTGCCAGCAGCCCCGGGGGTAGCGGAACCTACAATGAGCAGTTCTTC. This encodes CASSPGGSGTYNEQFF.

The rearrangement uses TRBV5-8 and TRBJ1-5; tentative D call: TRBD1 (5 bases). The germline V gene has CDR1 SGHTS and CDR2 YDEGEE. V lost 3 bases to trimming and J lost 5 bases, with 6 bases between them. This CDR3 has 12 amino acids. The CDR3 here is CASSWGDQPQHF. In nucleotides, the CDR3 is TGTGCCAGCAGCTGGGGGGATCAGCCCCAGCATTTT.

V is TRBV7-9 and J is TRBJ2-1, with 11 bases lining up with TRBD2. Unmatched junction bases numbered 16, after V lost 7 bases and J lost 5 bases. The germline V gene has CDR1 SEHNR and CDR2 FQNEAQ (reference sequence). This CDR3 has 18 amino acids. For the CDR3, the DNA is TGTGCCAGCACCTCTTATCCTAGCGGGAGGACCTTCGACAATGAGCAGTTCTTC. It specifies CASTSYPSGRTFDNEQFF.

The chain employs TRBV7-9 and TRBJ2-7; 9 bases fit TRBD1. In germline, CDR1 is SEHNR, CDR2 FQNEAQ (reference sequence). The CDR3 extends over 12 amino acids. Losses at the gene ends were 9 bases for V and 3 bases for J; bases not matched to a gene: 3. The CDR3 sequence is CASSGQGYEQYF. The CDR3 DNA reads TGTGCCAGTTCGGGACAGGGCTACGAGCAGTACTTC.

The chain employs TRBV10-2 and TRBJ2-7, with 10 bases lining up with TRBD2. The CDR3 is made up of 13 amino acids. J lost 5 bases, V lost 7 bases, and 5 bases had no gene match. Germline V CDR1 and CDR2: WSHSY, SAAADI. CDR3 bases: TGCGCCAGCACGAGCGGGAGGGCCCACGAGCAGTACTTC. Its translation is CASTSGRAHEQYF.

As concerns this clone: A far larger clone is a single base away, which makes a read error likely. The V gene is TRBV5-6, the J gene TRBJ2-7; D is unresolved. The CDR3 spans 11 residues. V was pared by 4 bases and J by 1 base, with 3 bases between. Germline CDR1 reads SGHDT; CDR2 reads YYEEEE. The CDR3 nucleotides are TGTGCCAGCAGCCAGTCCTACGAGCAGTACTTC. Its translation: CASSQSYEQYF.

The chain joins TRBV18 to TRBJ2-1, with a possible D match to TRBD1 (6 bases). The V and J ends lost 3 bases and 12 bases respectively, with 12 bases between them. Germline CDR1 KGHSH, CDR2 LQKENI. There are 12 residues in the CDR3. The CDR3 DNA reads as TGTGCCAGCTCACCGGACAGTCTTGGGCAGTTCTTC. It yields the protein CASSPDSLGQFF.

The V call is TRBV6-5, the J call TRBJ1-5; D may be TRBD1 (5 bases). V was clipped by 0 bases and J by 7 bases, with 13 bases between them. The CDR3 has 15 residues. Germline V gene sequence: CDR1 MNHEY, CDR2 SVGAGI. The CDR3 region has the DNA TGTGCCAGCAGTTACTCGTGGGGCAGCGGGCAGCCCCAGCATTTT. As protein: CASSYSWGSGQPQHF.